Shown below are 7 T cell receptor beta chains from a single sample sequenced in a study of OX40 agonist ivuxolimab in advanced cancers. Profiled with immunoSEQ multiplex PCR; TCRdb holds only in-frame clones, not every one. The data contain 65,000 to 95,000 clones, 88% of them singletons. The source material was CD4+ or CD8+ T cells sorted from blood, sampled in a trial of the OX40 agonist ivuxolimab. Receptors were obtained from an adult with an advanced solid tumor such as melanoma, head and neck, liver or kidney cancer.

The J gene is TRBJ2-2, the V gene TRBV6-5, with D unclear. Trimming shortened V by 4 bases and J by 10 bases, and 13 bases separated the two germline ends. The germline CDR1 and CDR2 sequences are MNHEY and SVGAGI. The CDR3 has 13 residues. DNA of the CDR3: TGTGCCAGCAGTTCCAATCAGGATAAGGAGCTGTTTTTT. Protein product: CASSSNQDKELFF.

This clone occurred once. This sequence joins TRBV7-2 and TRBJ2-7; 9 nucleotides align to TRBD1. V was pared by 4 bases and J by 3 bases, with 10 bases of the junction left unmatched. From germline, CDR1 is SGHTA and CDR2 FQGNSA. CDR3 length: 16 residues. As DNA, the CDR3 is TGTGCCAGCAGCTCGACAGGGGGTTTTGTGGTCTACGAGCAGTACTTC. Translated, it gives CASSSTGGFVVYEQYF.

The rearrangement uses TRBV18 and TRBJ2-2; 8 bases map to TRBD1. Germline CDR1 reads KGHSH; CDR2 reads LQKENI. The CDR3 has 14 residues. With 3 bases clipped from V and 6 bases from J, the junction kept 3 bases outside the gene matches. CDR3 in DNA: TGTGCCAGCTCACCTGACAGGGGATCCGGGGAGCTGTTTTTT. As protein: CASSPDRGSGELFF.

The genes are TRBV5-1 and TRBJ2-1, with 8 positions matching TRBD2. The V gene end was trimmed by 6 bases and the J gene end by 3 bases; junction bases not matched to a gene: 8. The CDR3 has 15 residues. Germline CDR1 reads SGHRS; CDR2 reads YFSETQ. The CDR3 region is CASTRGGLSYNEQFF. The CDR3 coding sequence is TGCGCCAGCACCCGGGGGGGGCTAAGCTACAATGAGCAGTTCTTC.

This clone was seen just once. The J gene is TRBJ2-1, the V gene TRBV7-2; 7 nucleotides align to TRBD2. The CDR3 sequence is 17 residues long. V was clipped by 5 bases and J by 0 bases; unmatched bases: 10. In germline, CDR1 is SGHTA, CDR2 FQGNSA. The CDR3 DNA follows: TGTGCCAGCAGCGCCAACCTAGCGGAGAGCTCCTACAATGAGCAGTTCTTC. Translated, it gives CASSANLAESSYNEQFF.

The V gene is TRBV28, the J gene TRBJ2-2; 7 bases are a match to TRBD1. Unmatched junction bases numbered 10, after V lost 9 bases and J lost 3 bases. CDR1 and CDR2 (germline): MDHEN, SYDVKM. This CDR3 region has 15 residues. CDR3 nucleotide sequence: TGTGCCAGTAGATTAGGGGGCGCCGACACCGGGGAGCTGTTTTTT. This translates into CASRLGGADTGELFF.

This chain joins TRBV15 and TRBJ2-2, with 7 bases lining up with TRBD1. The CDR3 covers 15 residues. CDR1 is LNHNV, CDR2 YYDKDF, per germline (reference sequence). V lost 1 base to trimming and J lost 4 bases; unmatched junction nucleotides: 3. Here the CDR3 reads CATSRVYRGTGELFF. The CDR3 DNA sequence: TGTGCCACCAGCAGAGTCTACAGGGGCACCGGGGAGCTGTTTTTT.